A selection of T cell receptor beta chains follows, all from one sample in a study of shared clonotypes between healthy human individuals. Here immunoSEQ multiplex PCR was the method, and the copy in TCRdb shows in-frame clones only, minus some. The sample lists roughly 2.5 million clones; about 92% were seen once. Sequencing was carried out using naive CD4+ T cells sorted from blood. These TCRs come from a man between 18 and 35 years old in good health. Both conserved end residues are part of each CDR3. The D gene is left open where the match is weak. Not every row has a clone size; where given, it reads once, few, many or a size class.

V gene	J gene	D gene	clone size	CDR3 protein	CDR3 DNA
TRBV21-1	TRBJ2-5	.	few	CASAGGRETQYF	TGTGCCAGCGCAGGGGGCCGGGAGACCCAGTACTTC
TRBV6-5	TRBJ1-1	.	.	CASSTLGGANTEAFF	TGTGCCAGCAGTACTTTGGGAGGGGCGAACACTGAAGCTTTCTTT
TRBV27	TRBJ1-6	TRBD1	.	CASSIGTDFGNSPLHF	TGTGCCAGCAGTATTGGGACAGATTTTGGCAATTCACCCCTCCACTTT
TRBV5-5	TRBJ2-7	TRBD1	.	CASSFTPLDRGYEQYF	TGTGCCAGCAGCTTCACCCCCCTGGACAGGGGGTACGAGCAGTACTTC
TRBV28	TRBJ1-1	.	once	CASRPKKNTEAFF	TGTGCCAGCAGACCCAAGAAGAACACTGAAGCTTTCTTT
TRBV2	TRBJ2-7	.	.	CASSVLGAGLSEQYF	TGTGCCAGCAGTGTATTGGGAGCAGGTTTGTCCGAGCAGTACTTC
TRBV6-1	TRBJ1-1	TRBD1	.	CASIMDRGGTEAFF	TGTGCCAGCATAATGGACAGGGGCGGCACTGAAGCTTTCTTT
TRBV4-1	TRBJ2-3	.	.	CASSQDTQDFTDTQYF	TGCGCCAGCAGCCAAGATACACAAGACTTCACAGATACGCAGTATTTT
TRBV6-1	TRBJ1-5	.	.	CAIRSGDNQPQHF	TGTGCCATCCGTTCGGGGGACAATCAGCCCCAGCATTTT
TRBV5-5	TRBJ1-2	.	.	CASSPTASPRPYGYTF	TGTGCCAGCAGCCCGACCGCGTCCCCGAGGCCCTATGGCTACACCTTC
TRBV18	TRBJ1-2	.	.	CASSPSPGDGYTF	TGTGCCAGCTCACCCAGCCCTGGGGATGGCTACACCTTC
TRBV4-3	TRBJ2-1	.	.	CASSQEVIGRWNEQFF	TGCGCCAGCAGCCAAGAAGTCATTGGGAGGTGGAATGAGCAGTTCTTC
TRBV30	TRBJ2-2	TRBD2	.	CAWKLAGKFTGELFF	TGTGCCTGGAAACTAGCGGGGAAGTTCACCGGGGAGCTGTTTTTT
TRBV9	TRBJ2-3	.	.	CASSPRRAGGTDTQYF	TGTGCCAGCAGCCCCCGCCGGGCCGGGGGCACAGATACGCAGTATTTT
TRBV19	TRBJ1-5	TRBD1	once	CASRTGTGYSNQPQHF	TGTGCCAGTAGGACCGGGACAGGGTATAGCAATCAGCCCCAGCATTTT
TRBV18	TRBJ2-1	.	.	CASSPPGSEKQFF	TGTGCCAGCTCACCACCGGGCAGCGAGAAGCAGTTCTTC
TRBV6-1	TRBJ2-4	.	.	CASSEGWYRAGNIQYF	TGTGCCAGCAGTGAAGGTTGGTACAGGGCAGGGAACATTCAGTACTTC
TRBV5-6	TRBJ1-4	TRBD1	.	CASSSQGLGEKLFF	TGTGCCAGCAGCTCACAGGGGCTAGGTGAAAAACTGTTTTTT
TRBV9	TRBJ1-5	.	.	CASSVGQGTKGGPQHF	TGTGCCAGCAGCGTAGGGCAAGGGACTAAGGGAGGGCCCCAGCATTTT
TRBV6-1	TRBJ1-4	TRBD1	.	CASRKPGQYFF	TGTGCCAGCAGAAAGCCGGGACAGTACTTTTTT
TRBV28	TRBJ1-2	.	.	CASRSGQLIYGYTF	TGTGCCAGCAGATCCGGACAGCTAATTTATGGCTACACCTTC
TRBV27	TRBJ2-2	TRBD2	.	CASSLWEGNTGELFF	TGTGCCAGCAGTTTATGGGAGGGGAACACCGGGGAGCTGTTTTTT
TRBV19	TRBJ2-3	TRBD2	.	CASSIGPSGNTDTQYF	TGTGCCAGTAGTATAGGTCCTAGCGGCAACACAGATACGCAGTATTTT